This entry is about one TCR beta chain. Its antigen target is currently unknown. No per-base quality is available; no much larger clone lies one base away. This sample is part of a study of cytomegalovirus exposure and HLA in healthy donors listed by TCRdb under 2017. With regard to the full study: According to an earlier analysis of a few hundred of the donors, about 190 million T cells yielded 117 million unique TCR beta sequences and 276 Gb of sequence data. An early release that covered about 600 HLA-typed donors contained approximately 300 gigabases of sequencing data and 65 million to 100 million unique TCR sequences. Of the roughly 400 genotyped donors, approximately 81% were placed in the genetic ancestry cluster associated with self-reported Caucasian donors. The study aimed to test whether cataloging public T cell receptors could reveal signatures of past pathogen exposure. Using immunosequencing, the study profiled T cell repertoires from about 620 subjects and related those repertoires to cytomegalovirus serostatus. Besides the first cohort of more than 650 subjects, a separate validation cohort made up of 120 different subjects was used. The study combined high-throughput TCR immunosequencing, statistical association of individual TCRs with disease status, and machine learning to predict cytomegalovirus infection status. To study patterns of TCR occurrence, a later analysis re-analyzed previously published TCR beta repertoires from 600 to 750 donors and added high-resolution HLA genotyping. The later analysis used no new phenotypic data to find candidate immune exposures, relying instead on TCR beta sequences and their occurrence across donors. An earlier analysis of 587 of the donors applied high-throughput TCR beta sequencing to assess whether each TCR beta V gene segment acted as functional or pseudogenic. Donor age, sex, ethnicity and CMV serostatus were collected together with the repertoire data. Genome-wide SNP genotypes for about 55% of the 666 donors were used in a later genetic analysis, which treated that subset as a discovery cohort. Every discovery cohort repertoire had been produced on one sequencing platform. HLA typing covered class I and class II loci at four-digit resolution. The number of donors typed differed by locus, with about 629-640 for A, B, C, DRB1 and DQB1, around 500 for DQA1, approximately 580 for DPA1, and 450 to 480 for DPB1. Because of strong linkage in the cohort, four or five DR-DQ haplotypes were treated as single units for association and clustering. Among about 410 genotyped donors of the cohort, an average of approximately 240,000 unique TCR beta nucleotide sequences was sequenced per donor, of which 15% to 20% were non-productive.

Study-wide conclusions, independent of this receptor: Assigning TCR associations to individual alleles was difficult when HLA alleles, especially DR and DQ, strongly co-occurred. The authors suggested that the approach could potentially be extended to other disease states and immunological phenotypes. In vitro tests confirmed that three of the cytomegalovirus-associated TCR beta chains recognize cytomegalovirus antigens. In a later analysis, most CMV-associated TCR beta chains were found to appear HLA-restricted, with HLA associations seemingly driven largely by CMV exposure. HLA typing was unavailable for some donors at each locus, so association tests used only the typed subset. Only TCR beta chains were sequenced in this cohort, and the absence of alpha or paired-chain data limited detectable features. Several of the top co-occurrence clusters appeared to be linked to parvovirus B19, influenza, CMV and Epstein-Barr virus, according to a later analysis. The study gave a list of some 150 TCR beta chains associated with cytomegalovirus. The earlier analysis of some 560 of the donors excluded approximately 15 rarely observed V segments, including chromosome 9 orphons, because counts were too low. Compared with equally common non-associated chains, HLA-associated TCR beta chains in a later analysis were more clonally expanded and had lower generation probabilities. Correlated functional status among segregating V segments might reflect linkage disequilibrium, but an unknown experimental factor could not be ruled out. An earlier analysis of approximately 530 of the donors showed that most TCR beta V segments appeared in productive rearrangements either about 90% or about 30% of the time, which broadly matched IMGT annotations. A cluster of highly shared sequence variants was judged likely to represent a technical artifact of the sequencing pipeline. An association between a missense DCLRE1C variant and V-gene and J-gene trimming of TCR beta chains was found in a later genetic analysis and replicated in an independent cohort. Immune exposure information for the cohort was limited to CMV serostatus. The classifier was reported to diagnose cytomegalovirus status with high specificity and sensitivity in both the original cohort and the validation cohort. Compared with the approximately 670-donor mean, donors in an Asian-associated ancestry cluster had fewer N-insertions in productive TCRs, according to a later genetic analysis. The 87-base-pair reads could not distinguish some IMGT-functional V segments, including TRBV6-2 and TRBV6-3, so those segments were excluded. Most TCR sequences were observed very rarely across donors, whereas some public TCRs were present in many individuals. Sequencing depth was assumed to be roughly uniform across donors in the presence/absence analyses, though that assumption may not hold. A further reported finding was that TCR beta sequences accurately predicted the HLA-A and HLA-B alleles for most subjects in the first cohort. A later analysis associated about 17,000 TCR beta sequences with specific HLA alleles at a false discovery rate of 0.05. According to a later analysis, TCR association rates differed among HLA loci, with DRB1 alleles showing the most associated TCRs and HLA-C alleles showing the fewest.

To prepare the library, the immunoSEQ multiplex PCR assay was applied. For the multiplex PCR, a mixture combining 60 forward primers for TCR Vbeta segments and 13 reverse primers for TCR Jbeta segments was used. Amplification of the CDR3 region of rearranged TCR beta genes was performed with a multiplex PCR assay on genomic DNA. On the Illumina HiSeq System, the amplified TCR beta libraries were sequenced as 87-base-pair reads. In the source study's methods: In a later analysis, 70 million to 95 million unique TCR beta chains were counted across the roughly 610 repertoires, and around 10 million of these chains were shared by at least two donors. Raw reads were error-corrected and collapsed into unique sequences with a nearest-neighbor algorithm that merged closely related sequences to remove PCR and sequencing errors. V, D and J gene segments were assigned by aligning CDR3 sequences to IMGT reference sequences. For a sequence to be retained, at least a six-nucleotide match to both a V gene segment and a J gene segment was required. Rearrangements were called productive when the CDR3 lacked stop codons and stayed in frame with V and J; all others were non-productive. Following IMGT convention, CDR3 was defined as the stretch from the second conserved V-encoded cysteine up to the conserved J-encoded phenylalanine. The earlier analysis of about 500 of the donors excluded sequences that lacked an unambiguous match to a single V gene segment. An earlier analysis of around 600 of the donors classified V segments as functional when productive rearrangements were above 56.7% and as segregating when the standard deviation between donors was above 5%. A statistical classification framework was built for diagnosing cytomegalovirus status from the catalog of TCR beta chain sequences. In a later analysis, TCR nucleotide sequences were compared against IMGT/GENE-DB human TR gene sequences so that V and J genes could be assigned. A later analysis assigned CDR3 sequences and most-parsimonious VDJ recombination scenarios with the TCRdist pipeline. In a later analysis, each TCR beta chain was defined by its CDR3 amino acid sequence together with its V-gene family, and reads without a unique V-gene family were excluded. A later analysis removed roughly 590 highly shared, low-generation-probability nucleotide sequences to deal with suspected cross-contamination and a sequencing artifact. In a later analysis, a clonal expansion index was calculated for each public chain from normalized within-repertoire ranks of inferred template counts. A later analysis computed generation probabilities with a VDJ recombination model fitted to out-of-frame rearrangements, and checked the results against IGoR. A later analysis scored TCR-TCR, TCR-HLA and TCR-CMV co-occurrence with hypergeometric tests, applying a repertoire-size bias correction to TCR pairs. False discovery rates were estimated in a later analysis by permuting HLA or CMV assignments 20 times. A later analysis grouped co-occurring TCRs with DBSCAN, adding TCRdist sequence similarity when clustering within HLA-allele-positive subsets. Co-occurrence clustering excluded repertoires with fewer than 30,000 or more than 120,000 public chains, plus five with anomalous nucleotide sharing. TCRdb carries this immuneACCESS record with in-frame sequences only. Its versions omit some clonotypes, under half of them owing to an unresolved V gene in the studies checked, with the rest unexplained. That table is the source of V, J and clone size, and D and trimming were worked out from the DNA. The sample includes over 150,000 clones, with approximately 72% observed a single time. The ten largest clones take up roughly 2.8% of the sample.

The CDR3, from cysteine to phenylalanine, totals 18 residues. CDR3 DNA only is kept here, 54 bases in frame from base 1. The germline V gene (reference sequence) gives CDR1 as LNHNV and CDR2 as YYDKDF. V has 1 base trimmed and J has 4 bases trimmed; junction bases matching no gene number 6. The cohort comprised several hundred healthy bone marrow donors. At the time of sampling, every cohort member was nominally healthy, though immune exposures that went unrecorded were likely present. The donor tested CMV seronegative and was one of the 352 seronegative cohort members. Every donor gave a peripheral blood sample, and the peripheral blood mononuclear cells from that sample were used for TCR beta sequencing. Genomic DNA was extracted from the blood cell samples with the Qiagen DNeasy Blood Extraction Kit.

The rearranged chain carries TRBV15 and TRBJ2-3; 15 middle bases align to TRBD2. The receptor comes from a man younger than 35 in good health and CMV-seronegative. Sequencing was performed on PBMCs. The nucleotide sequence reads as follows: TGTGCCACCAGCAGAGCTCCCGGGACTAGCGGGGGGCCAGATACGCAGTATTTT. Translated, it gives CATSRAPGTSGGPDTQYF.